The next 12 T cell receptor beta chains were all read from a single sample in a study of cytomegalovirus exposure and HLA in healthy donors. Only in-frame clones appear in the TCRdb table, and some are missing; sequencing was by immunoSEQ multiplex PCR. The top ten clones hold roughly 3.8% of a sample with about 73,000 clones, around 90% of them seen once. Sequences were obtained from PBMCs. These receptors all come from a young woman in good health and CMV-seropositive.

This chain links TRBV10-1 with TRBJ2-5, with TRBD2 identical over 9 bases. Germline V gives CDR1 WNHNN, CDR2 SYGVQD (reference sequence). V shed 6 bases and J 4 bases; nucleotides not matched to a gene: 0. This CDR3 spans 12 amino acids. The CDR3 nucleotides are TGCGCCAGCAGACTAGCGGGAGAGACCCAGTACTTC. Its translation is CASRLAGETQYF.

The chain employs TRBV27 and TRBJ2-5; a weak D match, TRBD1 (6 bases). The CDR3 loop spans 20 amino acids. The V and J ends lost 3 bases and 2 bases respectively, with 28 bases between them. Germline CDR1 and CDR2: MNHEY and SMNVEV (reference sequence). The CDR3 sequence is CASSFWGHETKPTLQETQYF. The DNA for the CDR3 is TGTGCCAGCAGTTTTTGGGGACACGAAACGAAACCTACTCTTCAAGAGACCCAGTACTTC.

This sequence joins TRBV28 and TRBJ1-5, with no clear D. From germline, CDR1 is MDHEN and CDR2 SYDVKM. V lost 4 bases, J lost 6 bases, and 10 bases lay in between. This CDR3 is built from 13 residues. Here the CDR3 reads CASSSPRGQPQHF. CDR3 bases: TGTGCCAGCAGTTCACCTCGGGGTCAGCCCCAGCATTTT.

The chain joins TRBV9 to TRBJ1-1; D uncertain. CDR1 and CDR2 from the germline V gene are SGDLS and YYNGEE. V shed 0 bases and J shed 5 bases, with 11 bases lying between them. There are 14 residues in the CDR3. Here the CDR3 DNA reads TGTGCCAGCAGCGTAGGAGGCAGCCCTACTGAAGCTTTCTTT. Its protein product is CASSVGGSPTEAFF.

The count of this clone is one. The V and J genes are TRBV6-1 and TRBJ2-7; 7 bases are a match to TRBD1. In germline, CDR1 is MNHNS, CDR2 SASEGT. The CDR3 covers 13 residues. V shed 5 bases and J 3 bases; nucleotides not matched to a gene: 4. The CDR3 DNA reads TGTGCCAGCAGTTTCGACAGGGACTACGAGCAGTACTTC. Amino acid sequence: CASSFDRDYEQYF.

This rearrangement joins TRBV7-6 to TRBJ1-1; D ambiguous. V was clipped by 2 bases and J by 8 bases, with 9 bases between them. This CDR3 is 12 amino acids long. CDR1 is SGHVS, CDR2 FNYEAQ, per germline. In DNA form, the CDR3 reads TGTGCCAGCAGCTTATTAGCGAGCGAAGCTTTCTTT. The encoded protein is CASSLLASEAFF.

For the CDR3, the DNA is TGTGCCAGCAGCTTGGGGGCAGGGGGTAATCAGCCCCAGCATTTT. This gives the protein CASSLGAGGNQPQHF. The rearrangement uses TRBV5-6 and TRBJ1-5; TRBD1 agrees at 7 bases. This CDR3 has 15 amino acids. The V gene end was trimmed by 0 bases and the J gene end by 4 bases; junction bases not matched to a gene: 4. Germline CDR1 and CDR2: SGHDT and YYEEEE.

DNA of the CDR3: TGTGCCAGCAGTGACTCGTATTTGAGGGCCAATGAGCAGTTCTTC. Its protein is CASSDSYLRANEQFF. The chain is built from TRBV6-4 and TRBJ2-1, with D maybe TRBD2 (5 bases). This CDR3 spans 15 amino acids. Trimming shortened V by 0 bases and J by 6 bases, and 12 bases separated the two germline ends. Looked up from germline, CDR1 is MRHNA and CDR2 is SNTAGT.

This chain connects TRBV4-3 to TRBJ2-2; 7 nucleotides match TRBD1. The CDR3 has 18 residues. Germline lookup yields CDR1 LGHNA and CDR2 YSLEER. V lost 0 bases and J lost 1; bases outside the gene matches: 8. The CDR3 nucleotides read TGCGCCAGCAGCCAAGATGGTCCGGGACAGATGAACACCGGGGAGCTGTTTTTT. It is translated as CASSQDGPGQMNTGELFF.

This chain links TRBV5-4 with TRBJ2-2; 8 bases agree with TRBD1. The CDR3 is made up of 16 amino acids. Germline CDR1 and CDR2: SGHNT and YYREEE (reference sequence). With 2 bases clipped from V and 3 bases from J, the junction kept 6 bases outside the gene matches. The DNA of the CDR3 is TGTGCCAGCAGCTTAGCAGGGGGCGATCACACCGGGGAGCTGTTTTTT. This translates into CASSLAGGDHTGELFF.

This chain links TRBV6-1 with TRBJ2-7; the match to TRBD1 covers 10 bases. Germline V gene data show CDR1 as MNHNS and CDR2 as SASEGT. The CDR3 has 16 residues. J was trimmed by 0 bases and V by 4 bases; bases with no gene match: 6. The CDR3 nucleotides read TGTGCCAGCAGTGTCCCCGGGACAGGGGACTCCTACGAGCAGTACTTC. Its protein product is CASSVPGTGDSYEQYF.

This chain links TRBV5-5 with TRBJ2-1, with D tentatively TRBD1 (6 bases). V lost 0 bases, J lost 4 bases, and 11 bases lay in between. Germline V gene lookup returns CDR1 SGHKS and CDR2 YYEKEE (reference sequence). CDR3 length: 15 residues. This CDR3 is CASSLGTAKYNEQFF. The CDR3 DNA follows: TGTGCCAGCAGCTTGGGGACAGCCAAATACAATGAGCAGTTCTTC.